This T cell receptor beta chain originates from a study of Ad26.COV2.S vaccination and SARS-CoV-2 variants (dated by TCRdb to the early 2020s). In the study overall: Donors in the vaccine arm were drawn from COV1001, a multicentre, randomized, double-blind, placebo-controlled phase I-IIa trial testing Ad26.COV2.S in healthy adults. Ad26.COV2.S was administered intramuscularly at a dose of 5x10^10 or 1x10^11 viral particles, either as one shot or as two shots given 56 days apart. TCRbeta repertoire sequencing served as the tool for gauging how specific and how broad the SARS-CoV-2-reactive T cell receptors were following Ad26.COV2.S vaccination. A total of 32 samples were included in the TCR-sequenced set, comprising roughly 20 Ad26.COV2.S vaccine recipients, 5 placebo recipients and 8 SARS-CoV-2 convalescent individuals. Participants in the trial were split at random into five groups of five each, receiving low-dose or high-dose Ad26.COV2.S once or twice, or else placebo on both occasions. Investigators remained blinded to trial group allocation during experiments and outcome assessment.

Ends trimmed: V by 8 bases, J by 4 bases; bases unmatched to a gene: 13. The CDR3 runs 15 amino acids, cysteine and phenylalanine included. Only the CDR3 region is kept as DNA, spanning 45 bases read in frame from base 1. Based on the germline V gene, the CDR1 and CDR2 sequences are SGHTA and FQGNSA. What the work shows at the level of the full study, not this receptor alone: Substantial breadth of spike-specific CD8+ and CD4+ T cell responses was reported after vaccination. Comparing responses between vaccine doses or regimens was not something the study was powered to do. Vaccine and placebo recipients had similar non-spike TCR breadth, a finding consistent with the vaccine containing only spike. The authors noted that total T cell responses may have been underestimated by the TCR breadth and depth analyses. Higher spike-specific TCR breadth was observed in Ad26.COV2.S recipients than in placebo recipients (P = 0.0014).

The treatment or condition label on this specimen signifies: around 19 received Ad26.COV2.S at low or high dose, single or two shots; about 5 received placebo; per-sample allocation not given. Repertoires of vaccine and placebo recipients were sequenced from samples taken on day 63 after the first injection. Cohort 1b enrolled about two dozen adults aged 18-55 years at a single site in Boston, USA, between 29 July and 7 August 2020. Ad26.COV2.S was a replication-incompetent adenovirus type 26 vector expressing a prefusion-stabilized SARS-CoV-2 spike protein from the original Wuhan strain. Comment on this clone: This clone's antigen is unknown. No per-base quality is available; no much larger clone lies one base away.

The immunoSEQ Assay was used to sequence TCRbeta CDR3 regions. After extraction, genomic DNA underwent amplification by bias-controlled multiplex PCR, followed by high-throughput sequencing. On the study's bioinformatics: Collapsing and filtering of sequences were performed to quantify the absolute abundance of each unique TCRbeta CDR3 region. T cell fraction was estimated by normalizing TCRbeta template counts to usable DNA, which was measured by amplifying reference genes present in all nucleated cells. Repertoire TCRs were annotated as SARS-CoV-2-specific when V gene, CDR3 amino acid sequence and J gene were exactly matched to a known reactive TCR set. The reference SARS-CoV-2 TCR set was derived from MIRA and filtered for enrichment in COVID-19-positive ImmuneCODE repertoires, a step that removed public or cross-reactive TCRs. Using the MIRA antigens, annotated TCRs were further analysed by specific ORF or by position within an ORF. Breadth was defined as annotated unique rearrangements over total unique productive rearrangements; depth was the summed frequency of those rearrangements. Two-sided Wilcoxon rank-sum tests were used to compare TCR breadth between groups. TCRdb holds this immuneACCESS table with in-frame rearrangements only. Some clones are missing; in checked studies, unresolved V genes explain under half, and the rest has no known cause. V and J calls plus clone size are reproduced from that table; the DNA served to infer D and trimming. Counted in this sample were some 640,000 clones; 70% to 90% of them appeared once. The top ten clones comprise about 1.5% of the sample.

This specimen consisted of peripheral blood, obtained in a trial of Ad26.COV2.S vaccine versus placebo. The receptor was derived from a person aged 18-65 years who received the Ad26.COV2.S COVID-19 vaccine or a placebo. The V and J segments used are TRBV7-2 and TRBJ1-2, and TRBD1 aligns with 7 junction nucleotides. For the CDR3, the sequence is CASREGGNTGYGYTF. The DNA sequence reads TGTGCCAGCCGGGAAGGGGGCAACACGGGCTATGGCTACACCTTC.